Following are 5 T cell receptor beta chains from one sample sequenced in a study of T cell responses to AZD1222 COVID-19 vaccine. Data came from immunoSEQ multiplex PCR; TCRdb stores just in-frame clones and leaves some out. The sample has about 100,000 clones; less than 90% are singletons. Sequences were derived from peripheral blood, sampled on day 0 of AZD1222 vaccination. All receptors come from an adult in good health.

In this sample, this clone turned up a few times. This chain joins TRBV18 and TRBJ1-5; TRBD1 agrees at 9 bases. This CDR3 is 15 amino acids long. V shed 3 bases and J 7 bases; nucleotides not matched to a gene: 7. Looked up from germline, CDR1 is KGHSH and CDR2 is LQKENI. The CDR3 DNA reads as TGTGCCAGCTCACCCCTGGGACAGGGCGGACAGCCCCAGCATTTT. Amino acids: CASSPLGQGGQPQHF.

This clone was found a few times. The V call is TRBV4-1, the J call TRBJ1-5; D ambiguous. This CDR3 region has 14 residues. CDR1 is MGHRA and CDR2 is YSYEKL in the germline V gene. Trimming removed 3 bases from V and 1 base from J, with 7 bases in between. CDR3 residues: CASSQLMSNQPQHF. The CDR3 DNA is TGCGCCAGCAGCCAGTTGATGAGCAATCAGCCCCAGCATTTT.

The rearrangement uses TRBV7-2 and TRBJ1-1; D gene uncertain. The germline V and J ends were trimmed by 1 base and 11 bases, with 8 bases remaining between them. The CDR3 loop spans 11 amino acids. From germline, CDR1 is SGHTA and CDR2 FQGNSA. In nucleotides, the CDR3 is TGTGCCAGCAGCTTAGATGCGCCGGCTTTCTTT. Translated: CASSLDAPAFF.

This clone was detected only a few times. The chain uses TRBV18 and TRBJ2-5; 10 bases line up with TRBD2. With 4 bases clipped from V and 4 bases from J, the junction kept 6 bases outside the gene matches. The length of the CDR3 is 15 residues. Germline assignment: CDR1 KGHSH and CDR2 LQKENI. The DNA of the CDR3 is TGTGCCAGCTCACTGATAGCGGGAGGCTCAGAGACCCAGTACTTC. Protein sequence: CASSLIAGGSETQYF.

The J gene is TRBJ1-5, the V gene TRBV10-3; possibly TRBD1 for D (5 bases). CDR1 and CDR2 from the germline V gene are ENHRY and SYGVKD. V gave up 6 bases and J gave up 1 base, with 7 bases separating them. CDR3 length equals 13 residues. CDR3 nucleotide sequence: TGTGCCATCAGCCGGGACAGCAATCAGCCCCAGCATTTT. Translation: CAISRDSNQPQHF.